This TCR beta chain comes out of a study of spatial heterogeneity in lung cancer. In the study overall: Available PBMC from follow-up, collected a median of about 2 years after resection, underwent sequencing.

Time point meaning: blood at routine non-recurrence follow-up after resection. Without sorting, whole RNA was sequenced from tumor, nontumor lung or frozen PBMC. The sample holds a few counts of this clonotype. TCRdb passed the 5' RACE reads through MiXCR, listing each CDR3 protein once. This table holds about 16,000 distinct CDR3 sequences, 6.3% found once. Trimming took 2 bases from V and 5 from J; bases not matched to a gene: 6. This CDR3 is 17 amino acids long. Germline CDR1 reads SGHRS; CDR2 reads YFSETQ. This clonotype was sampled from a male donor with early-stage non-small cell lung cancer. Source: PBMCs, taken at follow-up. V and J are TRBV5-1 and TRBJ2-1; 14 bases agree with TRBD2. The CDR3 reads CASSFGTSGSGNNEQFF. The CDR3 DNA follows: TGCGCCAGCAGCTTCGGGACTAGCGGGAGTGGTAACAATGAGCAGTTCTTC.